This TCR beta chain was sequenced during a study of technical replicates of blood from a few donors (dated by TCRdb to about 2017). The method was the immunoSEQ multiplex PCR assay. Not all clones reach the TCRdb copy of this immuneACCESS table, which keeps in-frame sequences only. Checked studies attribute under half of the gap to unresolved V genes and leave the rest unexplained. The table for this sample lists about 76,000 clones; 80% to 90% of them were counted only once. The leading ten clones occupy 4.8% of the sample. The V end loses 4 bases and the J end loses 5 bases, and a stretch of 6 bases separates them. Taken from cysteine to phenylalanine, the CDR3 has 11 residues. Only the CDR3 DNA is retained, 33 bases long and in frame from the first base. The CDR1 and CDR2 encoded by the germline V gene (reference sequence) are MNHEY and SMNVEV. With regard to this clone: It has no known antigen specificity. No per-base quality is available; no much larger clone lies one base away.

The TCR sequence derives from a human donor in good health. Some clones in this sample may be carry-over from other donors' samples. Sequencing was done on a sample of PBMCs. This chain joins TRBV27 to TRBJ2-7; the D gene lacks a confident call. The nucleotides read TGTGCCAGCAGTTCCCTCCACGAGCAGTACTTC. Translated, it gives CASSSLHEQYF.